Sequencing of this TCR beta chain was carried out in a study of CD8+ T cells in alopecia areata listed by TCRdb under 2018. Turning to the overall study: Treated patients were enrolled in an open-label pilot trial of oral tofacitinib at 5 to 10 mg twice daily for moderate-to-severe alopecia areata. Patients received tofacitinib for 6 to 18 months and were then followed off drug for 6 months to check for delayed response and recurrence. In both human patients and the C3H/HeJ mouse model, the study applied high-throughput TCRbeta sequencing to look at T cell clonal expansion in alopecia areata. In humans, TCRbeta sequencing was performed on scalp tissue and on sorted CD4+ and CD8+ peripheral blood T cells from healthy controls and from patients with patchy or totalis/universalis alopecia areata. Biopsies were taken from tofacitinib-treated patients at baseline and again at 4 and 24 weeks into treatment, and several of those patients also had a later scalp biopsy. Scalp clonality was compared across normal scalp (n=4), patchy alopecia areata scalp (n=8), and alopecia totalis/universalis scalp (n=8). The RNA source kit depended on sample type: the PAXgene miRNA kit for fixed scalp, the miRNeasy kit for PBMCs, and the RNeasy kit for mouse skin. TCRbeta CDR3 regions were amplified by immunoSEQ multiplex PCR using 35 Vbeta forward and 13 Jbeta reverse primers. Study-wide conclusions, independent of this receptor: Compared with mice, TCR sequences shared between patients were less clear, possibly partly because of HLA diversity across the patient population. Lesional scalp, especially in alopecia totalis/universalis, showed higher clonality and more expanded CD8+ clones than normal scalp, suggesting antigenic drive. Unlike mouse skin, where gammadelta T cells dominate, normal human skin contains resident alphabeta T cells that get sequenced too, which complicates analysis of the scalp TCR repertoire.

The germline V gene specifies SGHDT as CDR1 and YYEEEE as CDR2. Including cysteine and phenylalanine, the CDR3 has 13 amino acids. CDR3 DNA is the only sequence kept; it has 39 bases, read in frame from the first base. V lost 4 bases and J lost 4 bases; the stretch between them is 8 bases long. This clone has a single count. Its antigen remains unidentified. No quality values exist for individual bases; no much larger clone is one base distant. Interpreted using the paper, the time point label stands for: baseline before oral tofacitinib. From alopecia areata patients, peripheral blood was collected along with lesional scalp punch biopsies. PBMCs were isolated by density centrifugation and stained for CD3, CD4 and CD8, after which CD4+ and CD8+ T cells were sorted on a FACSAria. Library preparation was by the immunoSEQ multiplex PCR assay. RNA was extracted from all samples and reverse transcribed into cDNA, which served as template for TCR sequencing. SuperScript III was used to make first-strand cDNA, primed with a 2:1 mix of oligo-dT and random hexamers. A synthetic immune receptor repertoire was used to gauge amplification bias, and whatever bias remained was removed computationally. Per the authors' processing: Raw reads were preprocessed to remove errors, and CDR3 was defined by IMGT conventions from the conserved cysteine to phenylalanine. Clonality was computed by normalizing Shannon entropy by log2 of the number of productive unique TCRs and subtracting the result from 1. Scalp TCRbeta sequences were cross-referenced with sorted blood CD4 and CD8 repertoires so that the CD4 or CD8 identity of scalp clones could be inferred. In its TCRdb copy, this immuneACCESS table keeps in-frame sequences only and misses some clones. Where compared with another copy, unresolved V genes explain less than half of these, and the others have no known cause. The V and J calls and the clone size are those of that table, but D and trimming were determined from the DNA. For this sample the table gives some 170,000 clones, of which around 64% were detected only once. The leading ten clones occupy about 10% of the sample.

The sequence was collected from a human donor with alopecia areata. The source material was CD8+ T cells sorted from blood, sampled at week 0. Recombination joined TRBV5-6 with TRBJ2-2, with the D call perhaps TRBD1 or TRBD2, each one matching 5 bases. The CDR3 region: CASSPGGTGELFF. The sequenced DNA: TGTGCCAGCAGCCCTGGGGGCACCGGGGAGCTGTTTTTT.